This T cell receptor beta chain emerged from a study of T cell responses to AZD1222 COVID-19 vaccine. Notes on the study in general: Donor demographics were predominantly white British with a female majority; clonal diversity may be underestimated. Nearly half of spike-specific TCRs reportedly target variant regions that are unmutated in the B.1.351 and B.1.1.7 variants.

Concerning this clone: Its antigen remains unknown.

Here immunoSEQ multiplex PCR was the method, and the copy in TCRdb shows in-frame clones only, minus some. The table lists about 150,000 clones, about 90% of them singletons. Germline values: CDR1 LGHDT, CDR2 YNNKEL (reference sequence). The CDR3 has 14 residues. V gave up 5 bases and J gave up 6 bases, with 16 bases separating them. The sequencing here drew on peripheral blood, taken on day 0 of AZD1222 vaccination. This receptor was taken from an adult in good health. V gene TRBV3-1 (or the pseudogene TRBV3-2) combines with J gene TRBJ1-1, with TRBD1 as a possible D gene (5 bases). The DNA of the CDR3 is TGTGCCAGCAGCGCGAGGCATGGAGGGGCTGAAGCTTTCTTT. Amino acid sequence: CASSARHGGAEAFF.